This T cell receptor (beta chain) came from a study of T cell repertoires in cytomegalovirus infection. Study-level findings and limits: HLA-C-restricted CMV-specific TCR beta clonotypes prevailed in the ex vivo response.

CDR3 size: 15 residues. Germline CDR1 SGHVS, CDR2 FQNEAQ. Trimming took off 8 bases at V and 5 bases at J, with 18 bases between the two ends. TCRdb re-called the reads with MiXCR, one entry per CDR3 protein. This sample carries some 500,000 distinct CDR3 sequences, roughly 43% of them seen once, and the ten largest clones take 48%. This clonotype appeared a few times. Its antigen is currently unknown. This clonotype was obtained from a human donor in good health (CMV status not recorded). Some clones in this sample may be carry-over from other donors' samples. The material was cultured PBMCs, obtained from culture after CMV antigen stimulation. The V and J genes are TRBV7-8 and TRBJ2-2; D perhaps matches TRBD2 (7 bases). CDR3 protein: CASSMTGGETGELFF. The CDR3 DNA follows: TGTGCCAGCTCAATGACGGGGGGCGAGACCGGGGAGCTGTTTTTT.